One sample yielded the 13 T cell receptor beta chains listed below, sequenced in a study of blood T cell repertoires in COVID-19. Sequencing was performed with immunoSEQ multiplex PCR; in TCRdb, only in-frame clones are kept and a portion is missing. The profile shows under 250,000 clones, 70% to 85% of them singletons. Material for sequencing was PBMCs or T cells enriched from blood (not recorded which). The origin of the receptors is a woman in her sixties or seventies who had recovered from COVID-19.

The genes are TRBV19 and TRBJ1-3; no clear D gene. The germline gives CDR1 LNHDA, CDR2 SQIVND (reference sequence). V was clipped by 3 bases and J by 1 base, with 7 bases between them. The CDR3 consists of 14 residues. For the CDR3, the DNA is TGTGCCAGTAGTATCCACGGTTCTGGAAACACCATATATTTT. Protein sequence: CASSIHGSGNTIYF.

This clone came up a few times. The rearrangement uses TRBV19 and TRBJ1-2; the match to TRBD1 covers 8 bases. Germline V CDR1 and CDR2: LNHDA, SQIVND (reference sequence). V was pared by 4 bases and J by 3 bases, with 7 bases of the junction left unmatched. The CDR3 is made up of 15 amino acids. CDR3 in amino acids: CASSKRQGAYYGYTF. The CDR3 coding sequence is TGTGCCAGTAGTAAGCGGCAGGGGGCTTACTATGGCTACACCTTC.

This rearrangement joins TRBV6-2 or TRBV6-3 to TRBJ1-1; 11 nucleotides agree with TRBD1. The CDR3 consists of 15 residues. V was pared by 4 bases and J by 0 bases, with 1 base of the junction left unmatched. From germline, CDR1 is MNHEY and CDR2 SVGEGT. CDR3 nucleotides: TGTGCCAGCAGTTGGGACAGGGGGATGAACACTGAAGCTTTCTTT. This translates into CASSWDRGMNTEAFF.

This clone has only a few counts. This chain uses TRBV4-1 with TRBJ2-4, with TRBD1 as a possible D gene (6 bases). Trimming shortened V by 1 base and J by 4 bases, and 23 bases separated the two germline ends. This CDR3 has 19 amino acids. The germline V gene has CDR1 MGHRA and CDR2 YSYEKL. In nucleotides, the CDR3 is TGCGCCAGCAGCCAAGCCTTGCAGGGGCCCTACTACCTGAAAAACATTCAGTACTTC. Translation gives CASSQALQGPYYLKNIQYF.

The CDR3 is CATKRGGGQPQHF. The DNA for the CDR3 is TGTGCCACTAAGAGGGGAGGGGGGCAGCCCCAGCATTTT. J is TRBJ1-5 and V is TRBV19, with D perhaps matching TRBD1 (6 bases). V was clipped by 10 bases and J by 7 bases, with 17 bases between them. Per germline, CDR1 LNHDA and CDR2 SQIVND (reference sequence). The CDR3 has 13 residues.

The chain uses TRBV19 and TRBJ1-3, with TRBD1 identical over 7 bases. Germline CDR1 LNHDA, CDR2 SQIVND (reference sequence). Losses at the gene ends were 10 bases for V and 2 bases for J; bases not matched to a gene: 8. The CDR3 sequence is 14 residues long. The CDR3 DNA sequence: TGTGCCACGCACACCCAGGGGGCTGGAAACACCATATATTTT. Protein: CATHTQGAGNTIYF.

The V call is TRBV7-2, the J call TRBJ2-5, with 11 bases matching TRBD1. After removal of 6 bases from V and 4 bases from J, the junction contained 10 bases not matched to a gene. The CDR3 is 16 residues long. Germline V gene lookup returns CDR1 SGHTA and CDR2 FQGNSA. DNA of the CDR3: TGTGCCAGCAGGACCCGGACAGGGGGCTATGGAGAGACCCAGTACTTC. Translation: CASRTRTGGYGETQYF.

The chain carries TRBV27 and TRBJ2-4; TRBD2 agrees at 7 bases. CDR1 is MNHEY and CDR2 is SMNVEV in the germline V gene (reference sequence). There are 13 residues in the CDR3. V shed 4 bases, J shed 7 bases, and the junction held 4 bases outside the gene matches. This CDR3 is CASSWVGGNIQYF. CDR3 coding DNA: TGTGCCAGCAGTTGGGTGGGGGGGAACATTCAGTACTTC.

The V gene is TRBV11-2, the J gene TRBJ1-3; tentatively, D is TRBD1 (6 bases). Between the trimmed V and J ends, which lost 7 bases and 4 bases, there was a span of 14 bases. Germline V gene sequence: CDR1 SGHAT, CDR2 FQNNGV. CDR3 length: 14 amino acids. CDR3 nucleotide sequence: TGTGCCAGCATCCCTACAGGGTCGGGAAACACCATATATTTT. It translates to CASIPTGSGNTIYF.

The chain is built from TRBV4-3 and TRBJ1-1, with a weak D call TRBD1 (6 bases). The CDR3 loop spans 15 amino acids. Germline values: CDR1 LGHNA, CDR2 YSLEER. V was clipped by 1 base and J by 2 bases, with 11 bases between them. Here the CDR3 reads CASSQGTGYNTEAFF. In DNA form, the CDR3 reads TGCGCCAGCAGCCAAGGTACAGGGTATAACACTGAAGCTTTCTTT.

In this sample, this clone turned up a few times. V is TRBV6-6 and J is TRBJ1-2; no definite D call. CDR1 MNHNY and CDR2 SVGAGI come from the germline V gene (reference sequence). The CDR3 runs 14 residues. The V gene lost 0 bases and the J gene lost 4 bases, with 9 bases spanning the gap. For the CDR3, the DNA is TGTGCCAGCAGTTACTCGCCCGAGGGCTATGGCTACACCTTC. It codes for CASSYSPEGYGYTF.

This chain uses TRBV9 with TRBJ2-2; no clear D gene. In germline, CDR1 is SGDLS, CDR2 YYNGEE. Trimming removed 0 bases at V and 4 bases at J, with 10 bases between. The CDR3 sequence is 15 residues long. The CDR3 region is CASSVVGISTGELFF. The CDR3, as DNA: TGTGCCAGCAGCGTAGTGGGCATTTCCACCGGGGAGCTGTTTTTT.

The chain joins TRBV28 to TRBJ2-1; the match to TRBD2 covers 7 bases. Germline V lookup: CDR1 MDHEN, CDR2 SYDVKM. The CDR3 sequence is 11 residues long. With V trimmed by 8 bases and J by 10 bases, 5 bases remained unmatched. The CDR3 is CASLTGGEQFF. The DNA for the CDR3 is TGTGCCAGCCTTACCGGGGGGGAGCAGTTCTTC.